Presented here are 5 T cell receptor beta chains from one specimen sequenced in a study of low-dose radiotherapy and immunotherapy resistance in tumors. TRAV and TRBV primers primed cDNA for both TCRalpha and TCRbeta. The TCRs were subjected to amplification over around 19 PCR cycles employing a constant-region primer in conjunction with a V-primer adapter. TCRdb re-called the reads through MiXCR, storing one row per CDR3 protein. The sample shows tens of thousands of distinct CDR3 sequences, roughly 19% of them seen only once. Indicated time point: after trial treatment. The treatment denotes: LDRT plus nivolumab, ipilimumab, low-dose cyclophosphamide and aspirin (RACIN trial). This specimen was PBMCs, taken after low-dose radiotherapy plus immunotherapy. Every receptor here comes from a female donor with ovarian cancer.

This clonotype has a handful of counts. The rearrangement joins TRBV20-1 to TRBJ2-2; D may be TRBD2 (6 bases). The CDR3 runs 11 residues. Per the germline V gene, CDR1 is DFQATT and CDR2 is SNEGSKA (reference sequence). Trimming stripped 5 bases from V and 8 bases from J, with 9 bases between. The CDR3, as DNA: TGCAGTGCTCCCCGGGGGGGGGAGCTGTTTTTT. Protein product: CSAPRGGELFF.

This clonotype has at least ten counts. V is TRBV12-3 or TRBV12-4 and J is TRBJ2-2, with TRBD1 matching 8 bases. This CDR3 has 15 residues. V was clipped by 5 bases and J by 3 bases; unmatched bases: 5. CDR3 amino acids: CASSIGQGYTGELFF. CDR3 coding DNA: TGTGCCAGCAGTATCGGACAGGGATACACCGGGGAGCTGTTTTTT.

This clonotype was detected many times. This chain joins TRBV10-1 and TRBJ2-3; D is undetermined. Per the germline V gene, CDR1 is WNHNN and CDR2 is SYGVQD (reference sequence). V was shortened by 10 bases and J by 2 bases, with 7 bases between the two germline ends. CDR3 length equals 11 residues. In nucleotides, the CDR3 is TGCGCCACCGCGCCCACAGATACGCAGTATTTT. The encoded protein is CATAPTDTQYF.

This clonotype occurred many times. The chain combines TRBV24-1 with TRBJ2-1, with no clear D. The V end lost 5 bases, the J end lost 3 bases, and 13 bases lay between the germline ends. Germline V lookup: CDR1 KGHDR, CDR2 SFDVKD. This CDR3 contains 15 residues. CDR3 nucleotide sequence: TGTGCCACCAGTGCCCCTCGCGGAGACTACAATGAGCAGTTCTTC. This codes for CATSAPRGDYNEQFF.

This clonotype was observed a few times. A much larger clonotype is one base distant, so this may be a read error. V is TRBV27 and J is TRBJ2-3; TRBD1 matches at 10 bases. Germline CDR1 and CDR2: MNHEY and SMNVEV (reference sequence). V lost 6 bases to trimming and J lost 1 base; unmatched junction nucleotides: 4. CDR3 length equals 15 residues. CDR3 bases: TGTGCCAGCAGGTGGGGACAGGGGCGCACAGATACGCAGTATTTT. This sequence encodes CASRWGQGRTDTQYF.